Below, 14 T cell receptor beta chains from the same sample are listed, as sequenced in a study of blood T cell repertoires in COVID-19. The repertoire was sequenced with immunoSEQ multiplex PCR; TCRdb's copy has only in-frame clones and lacks some. The sample gives fewer than 200,000 clones, roughly nine tenths of which show up once; 1.5% to 2% is in the top ten. The sequenced sample consisted of peripheral blood. The origin of the receptors is a man aged 18 to 35 who had recovered from COVID-19.

This sequence joins TRBV6-5 and TRBJ2-7; the match to TRBD2 covers 7 bases. Germline CDR1 is MNHEY and CDR2 is SVGAGI. V gave up 8 bases and J gave up 5 bases; unmatched junction bases: 6. The CDR3 extends over 12 amino acids. The CDR3 sequence is CASGRAYHEQYF. The CDR3 region has the DNA TGTGCCAGCGGGAGGGCCTACCACGAGCAGTACTTC.

The chain employs TRBV6-5 and TRBJ1-4; tentatively, D is TRBD1 (6 bases). CDR3 length equals 15 residues. Trimming cost V 3 bases and J 6 bases, with 14 bases left between them. CDR1 is MNHEY and CDR2 is SVGAGI in the germline V gene. The CDR3 coding sequence is TGTGCCAGCAGTTATTTGGACAGTACCTATGAAAAACTGTTTTTT. Translated: CASSYLDSTYEKLFF.

This clone came up a few times. The chain carries TRBV7-9 and TRBJ1-4, with 7 bases aligning to TRBD1. The CDR3 is 15 amino acids. Trimming cost V 5 bases and J 8 bases; bases outside gene matches: 11. The germline V gene encodes CDR1 SEHNR and CDR2 FQNEAQ (reference sequence). CDR3 sequence reads: CASSPRQGISEKLFF. CDR3 sequence (DNA): TGTGCCAGCAGCCCCCGACAGGGTATAAGCGAAAAACTGTTTTTT.

The chain recombines TRBV4-3 with TRBJ2-1; 8 positions agree with TRBD2. The CDR3 extends over 18 amino acids. J was trimmed by 0 bases and V by 0 bases; bases with no gene match: 7. The V gene's germline CDR1 is LGHNA and CDR2 YSLEER. The CDR3 protein is CASSQDLGGGSSYNEQFF. CDR3 sequence (DNA): TGCGCCAGCAGCCAAGATCTTGGCGGGGGGAGCTCCTACAATGAGCAGTTCTTC.

The chain carries TRBV5-4 and TRBJ2-3; 7 nucleotides match TRBD1. The CDR3 is made up of 14 amino acids. The germline gives CDR1 SGHNT, CDR2 YYREEE (reference sequence). The trim removed 4 bases at V and 2 bases at J, leaving 4 bases unmatched. The CDR3 here is CASSVDRLTDTQYF. The CDR3 DNA reads TGTGCCAGCAGCGTGGACAGGCTCACAGATACGCAGTATTTT. Together with reference TRBV5-4 and TRBJ2-3, the CDR3 gives the full variable domain: ETGVTQSPTHLIKTRGQQVTLRCSSQSGHNTVSWYQQALGQGPQFIFQYYREEENGRGNFPPRFSGLQFPNYSSELNVNALELDDSALYLCASSVDRLTDTQYFGPGTRLTVL.

This chain joins TRBV5-4 and TRBJ1-1; possible D gene TRBD1, 5 bases. Germline CDR1 is SGHNT and CDR2 is YYREEE (reference sequence). The length of the CDR3 is 15 residues. V lost 4 bases and J 0 bases, leaving 13 bases between the germline ends. CDR3: CASSTPGTLNTEAFF. The CDR3 coding sequence is TGTGCCAGCAGCACCCCCGGGACTTTGAACACTGAAGCTTTCTTT.

This chain uses TRBV4-1 with TRBJ1-1; no definite D call. There are 15 residues in the CDR3. In germline, CDR1 is MGHRA, CDR2 YSYEKL. V was clipped by 4 bases and J by 3 bases, with 15 bases between them. Here the CDR3 reads CASSPGAGSHTEAFF. CDR3 DNA: TGCGCCAGCAGCCCAGGAGCGGGGTCCCACACTGAAGCTTTCTTT.

V usage is TRBV19 and J usage is TRBJ2-1; a possible D gene is TRBD1 (5 bases). CDR1 and CDR2 from the germline V gene are LNHDA and SQIVND (reference sequence). Trimming pared 8 bases from V and 6 bases from J, leaving 14 bases between. The CDR3 is 13 amino acids. This CDR3 reads CASHHSGSNEQFF. CDR3 DNA sequence: TGTGCCAGTCATCATTCAGGGTCCAATGAGCAGTTCTTC.

V usage is TRBV7-8 and J usage is TRBJ1-2; TRBD1 might be the D (6 bases). The CDR3 is made up of 15 amino acids. CDR1 is SGHVS, CDR2 FQNEAQ, per germline. Trimming took 5 bases from V and 3 from J, leaving 16 bases between them. The CDR3 loop is CASSPRIEGDYGYTF. In DNA form, the CDR3 reads TGTGCCAGCAGCCCGAGAATTGAGGGGGACTATGGCTACACCTTC.

The chain couples TRBV27 to TRBJ2-5, with a weak D call TRBD2 (7 bases). Trimming stripped 5 bases from V and 5 bases from J, with 18 bases between. The CDR3 runs to 15 residues. CDR1 and CDR2 (germline): MNHEY, SMNVEV (reference sequence). CDR3 coding DNA: TGTGCCAGCAGTCTTGGGACTAAAGGGGGGGAGACCCAGTACTTC. Its protein product is CASSLGTKGGETQYF.

The chain recombines TRBV21-1 with TRBJ1-1. TRBV21-1 is an annotated pseudogene. This CDR3 region has 14 residues. The CDR3: CASSRGDRNTEAFF. The CDR3 DNA follows: TGTGCCAGCAGCAGGGGGGATAGGAACACTGAAGCTTTCTTT.

This sequence joins TRBV7-2 and TRBJ2-2; 8 bases align to TRBD1. This CDR3 spans 15 amino acids. Germline V lookup: CDR1 SGHTA, CDR2 FQGNSA. V trimming: 1 base; J trimming: 4 bases; junction bases outside the gene matches: 2. CDR3: CASSLGQGSTGELFF. In DNA form, the CDR3 reads TGTGCCAGCAGCTTAGGACAGGGGAGCACCGGGGAGCTGTTTTTT. Complete variable domain (other parts from reference TRBV7-2 and TRBJ2-2): GAGVSQSPSNKVTEKGKDVELRCDPISGHTALYWYRQSLGQGLEFLIYFQGNSAPDKSGLPSDRFSAERTGGSVSTLTIQRTQQEDSAVYLCASSLGQGSTGELFFGEGSRLTVL.

This clone was picked up a small number of times. The chain couples TRBV30 to TRBJ1-1; D is unresolved. The CDR3 is 15 residues long. The V gene lost 0 bases and the J gene lost 5 bases, with 16 bases spanning the gap. CDR1 GTSNPN and CDR2 SVGIG come from the germline V gene (reference sequence). CDR3 bases: TGTGCCTGGAGTGTATTGGAGGGAGGAAGGACTGAAGCTTTCTTT. This sequence encodes CAWSVLEGGRTEAFF.

The chain carries TRBV6-5 and TRBJ2-1; D might be TRBD2 (6 bases). CDR1 and CDR2 from the germline V gene are MNHEY and SVGAGI. The CDR3 is 13 residues long. Trimming shortened V by 6 bases and J by 7 bases, and 13 bases separated the two germline ends. The CDR3 here is CASSPGTGNEQFF. The CDR3 DNA reads TGTGCCAGCAGCCCCGGGACTGGGAATGAGCAGTTCTTC.